The next 5 T cell receptor beta chains were all read from a single sample in a study of T cell changes during pregnancy in multiple sclerosis. Data came from immunoSEQ multiplex PCR; TCRdb stores just in-frame clones and leaves some out. The sample contains around 99,000 clones, 80% to 95% of which appear only once. This sample comprised peripheral blood, obtained in the first trimester of pregnancy. These receptors were obtained from a female donor with multiple sclerosis, enrolled in a pregnancy study.

In its sample, this clone was seen a few times. The genes are TRBV15 and TRBJ2-1, with 8 bases lining up with TRBD2. The J segment lost 13 bases and the V segment lost 5 bases, leaving 4 bases of the junction unmatched. Germline V lookup: CDR1 LNHNV, CDR2 YYDKDF (reference sequence). This CDR3 has 11 amino acids. The CDR3 DNA reads as TGTGCCACCAGCTCACTAGCGGTCCAGTTCTTC. Protein sequence: CATSSLAVQFF.

This chain uses TRBV7-2 with TRBJ2-1; 7 nucleotides match TRBD2. V was pared by 0 bases and J by 2 bases, with 7 bases of the junction left unmatched. Per the germline V gene, CDR1 is SGHTA and CDR2 is FQGNSA. This CDR3 spans 17 amino acids. The CDR3 nucleotides are TGTGCCAGCAGCTTAGCCGGAGCAGGGAGGGCCTACAATGAGCAGTTCTTC. It yields the protein CASSLAGAGRAYNEQFF.

This clone was observed a handful of times. CDR3: CASSYTNTEAFF. CDR3 bases: TGTGCCAGCAGTTACACGAACACTGAAGCTTTCTTT. The chain links TRBV5-4 to TRBJ1-1; no reliable D call. The CDR3 has 12 residues. The germline V gene encodes CDR1 SGHNT and CDR2 YYREEE (reference sequence). Trimming took 5 bases from V and 1 from J, leaving 6 bases between them.

The rearrangement joins TRBV7-9 to TRBJ1-1; D gene unclear. The V and J ends lost 3 bases and 2 bases respectively, with 7 bases between them. Germline assignment: CDR1 SEHNR and CDR2 FQNEAQ (reference sequence). The CDR3 covers 13 residues. The CDR3, as DNA: TGTGCCAGCAGCTTCACAGTAAACACTGAAGCTTTCTTT. Its translation is CASSFTVNTEAFF.

CDR3 sequence (DNA): TGTGCCAGCAGTCGGAAGGGGGACAGGGCGTTTGGAAACACCATATATTTT. This codes for CASSRKGDRAFGNTIYF. V usage is TRBV27 and J usage is TRBJ1-3; TRBD1 matches 9 bases. Germline CDR1 and CDR2: MNHEY and SMNVEV (reference sequence). Trimming cost V 5 bases and J 3 bases; bases outside gene matches: 11. The CDR3 runs 17 residues.